These T cell receptor beta chains were read from a single sample in a study of graft-versus-host responses after intestinal transplantation. These TCRs are of unknown antigen specificity. The assay was immunoSEQ multiplex PCR, and TCRdb's table has in-frame clones only and misses some. The sample lists some 130,000 clones; around nine tenths were seen once. The sequencing used unstimulated CD4+ T cells sorted from spleen or lymph node cells, collected before intestinal transplant. Receptor source: a human donor who received an intestinal transplant. Both conserved end residues are part of each CDR3. Fields, in order: V gene, CDR3 protein.

>TRBV9
CASSLHLRSNYGYTF
>TRBV9
CASSVTALAADTQYF
>TRBV29-1
CSALDRTGYNEQFF
>TRBV5-1
CASSSIDRGRGGYTF
>TRBV25-1
CAAQRGRETQYF
>TRBV4-1
CASSQDGRGKPYEQYF
>TRBV10-2
CASGTGRNGYTF
>TRBV9
CASSVVDSAGAYGYTF
>TRBV5-4
CASSLGHPGRNEQFF
>TRBV5-1
CASSVAVGLHTEAFF
>TRBV9
CASSVGSGTGSEAFF
>TRBV10-3
CAISDGTGGKETQYF
>TRBV11-1
CASSLTAMTGLAGIYEQYF
>TRBV11-3
CVSSSGQPGQPQHF
>TRBV30
CAWSVHLDYEQYF
>TRBV7-9
CASSLQGPNEKLFF
>TRBV5-1
CASSDLSGGITDTQYF
>TRBV7-9
CASSLPSGVINEQFF
>TRBV5-6
CASSLAGTGGYEQYF
>TRBV19
CASSDPSRQGGSYEQYF
>TRBV4-1
CASSPRDRVEETQYF
>TRBV11-3
CASSPRTGTQYF
>TRBV5-1
CASSLGRTYEQYF
>TRBV11-2
CASSSWGGAGANVLTF
>TRBV5-1
CASSLGQNTGELFF
>TRBV10-3
CAISGRGGNTGELFF
>TRBV10-2
CASSDGGRPYYGYTF
>TRBV11-2
CASSLLDTSGYEQYF
>TRBV30
CAWKSPGTGNTEAFF
>TRBV7-9
CASSLIATGQTYEQYF
>TRBV6-1
CASSEANSGTGGQPQHF
>TRBV6-5
CASRSQGTGGGYTF
>TRBV6-5
CASLSGLAGDFLQYF
>TRBV6-1
CASTAGTAVDGELFF
>TRBV30
CAWSVQGNQPQHF
>TRBV2
CASGTGLEWTEAFF
>TRBV19
CASSAQGRLGTDTQYF
>TRBV29-1
CSVEGPPQVYGYTF
>TRBV4-1
CASSQEMVDTQYF
>TRBV5-4
CASSLKINTGELFF
>TRBV9
CASSHRGLEGNTIYF
>TRBV6-5
CASSRGGSYGYTF
>TRBV12-5
CASGPLAGGNTGELFF
>TRBV4-2
CASSQDGKQPQHF
>TRBV30
CAWSVQRISGISPGYTF
>TRBV2
CASIQQVSVNTEAFF
>TRBV5-1
CASSGGAVTNSPLHF
>TRBV5-1
CASSLGGPQETQYF
>TRBV7-9
CASSLEEYGYTF
>TRBV9
CASSKMGLAANNEQFF
>TRBV5-6
CASSLLTGAASNQPQHF
>TRBV29-1
CSVVGLAASYEQYF
>TRBV30
CAWSDVGGYTF
>TRBV18
CASSPLEGAANTIYF